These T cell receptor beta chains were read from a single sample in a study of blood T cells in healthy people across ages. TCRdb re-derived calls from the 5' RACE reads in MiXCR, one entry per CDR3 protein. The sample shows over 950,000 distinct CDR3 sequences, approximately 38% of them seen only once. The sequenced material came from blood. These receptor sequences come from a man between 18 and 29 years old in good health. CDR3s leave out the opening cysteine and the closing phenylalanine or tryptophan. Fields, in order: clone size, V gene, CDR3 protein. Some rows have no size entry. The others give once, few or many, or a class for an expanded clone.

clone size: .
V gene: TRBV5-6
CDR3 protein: ASSLTGGDIQY

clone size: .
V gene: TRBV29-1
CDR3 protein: SAQLASLQETQY

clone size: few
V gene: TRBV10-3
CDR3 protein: AISASGNQPQH

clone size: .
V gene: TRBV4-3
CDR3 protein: VSSQDNTNQPQH

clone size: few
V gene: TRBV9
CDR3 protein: ASSVSGGANDNEQY

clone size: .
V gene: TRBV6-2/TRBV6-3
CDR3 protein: ASSYASPSYNEQF

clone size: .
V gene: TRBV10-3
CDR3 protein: AVSDWDGDYGYT

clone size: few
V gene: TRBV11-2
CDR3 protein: ASRLSKSYEQY

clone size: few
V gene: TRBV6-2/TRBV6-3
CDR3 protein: ASSFLYDEQF

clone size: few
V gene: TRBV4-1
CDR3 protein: ASSQVWQDNGYT

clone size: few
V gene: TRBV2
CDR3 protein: ASGGDLNQETQY

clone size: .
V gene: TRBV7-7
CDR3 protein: ASSSGTGGTGELF

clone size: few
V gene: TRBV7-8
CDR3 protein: ASSSRPPDTEAF

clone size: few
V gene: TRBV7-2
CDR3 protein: ASSLALAGGRNEQY

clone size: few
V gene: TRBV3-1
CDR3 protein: ASSPTIWGNYGYT

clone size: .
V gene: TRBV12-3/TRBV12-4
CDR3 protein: ASSLTGEYTGELF

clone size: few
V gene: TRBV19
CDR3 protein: ASSFLQNQPQH

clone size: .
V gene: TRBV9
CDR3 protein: ASSNRQEISPLH

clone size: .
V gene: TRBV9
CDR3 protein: ASSVGIYGYT

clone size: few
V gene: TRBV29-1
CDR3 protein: SVEKREDNYGYT

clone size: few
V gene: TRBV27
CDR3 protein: ASSIIGGNYGYT

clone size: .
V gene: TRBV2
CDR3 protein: ASSELREVNYGYT

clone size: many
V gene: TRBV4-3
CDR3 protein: ASSQQLPGGPSYNEQF

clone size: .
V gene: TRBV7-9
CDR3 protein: ASSASESSYNEQF

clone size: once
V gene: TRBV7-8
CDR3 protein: ASSLLSFSGGDNEQY

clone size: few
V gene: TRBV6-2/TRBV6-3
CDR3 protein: ASSTSVVEQF

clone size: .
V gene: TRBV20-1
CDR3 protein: SVQGSLQETQF

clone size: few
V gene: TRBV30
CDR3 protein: AWSRDNYGYT

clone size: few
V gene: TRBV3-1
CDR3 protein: ASSIRQGDYGYT

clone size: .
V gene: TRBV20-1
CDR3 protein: SAVDREGDTEAF

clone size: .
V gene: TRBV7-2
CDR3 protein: ASSAPTGGITEAF

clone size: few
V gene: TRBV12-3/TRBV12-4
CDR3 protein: ASSVRGRTYEQY

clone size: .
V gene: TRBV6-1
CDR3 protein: ASGSGDVNEQF

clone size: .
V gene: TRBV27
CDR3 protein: ASSLSGTSPYNEQF

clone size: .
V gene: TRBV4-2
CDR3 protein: ASSQDLSPKRTIY

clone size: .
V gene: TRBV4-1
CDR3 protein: ASSQVKRTWDNSPLH